The clone carrying this T cell receptor (beta chain) was counted between two and nine times. TCRdb ran MiXCR on the reads and lists one entry per CDR3 protein. The sample records about 460,000 distinct CDR3 sequences, about 11% being singletons. V lost 8 bases, J lost 4 bases, and 6 bases lay in between. CDR1 is MNHEY and CDR2 is SMNVEV in the germline V gene (reference sequence). CDR3 size: 11 residues. These data are taken from a study of T cell repertoires in cytomegalovirus infection. In the study overall: Public TCR beta signatures marked donors with CMV infection and the matching HLA.

The receptor was isolated from a human donor in good health (CMV status not recorded). Some clones in this sample may be carry-over from other donors' samples. The sample was PBMCs. The V and J genes are TRBV27 and TRBJ1-3; unclear D gene. The CDR3 DNA sequence: TGTGCCAGCGCAGGCGGAAACACCATATATTTT. It translates to CASAGGNTIYF.